This is a list of T cell receptor beta chains from one sample in a study of PD-L1 blockade in urothelial cancer. Assay used: immunoSEQ multiplex PCR; TCRdb lists only in-frame clones, some missing. The sample lists 70,000 to 75,000 clones; almost 90% were seen once. The sample in question was PBMCs, obtained around atezolizumab (anti-PD-L1) treatment. These receptors were collected from an older man with urothelial cancer. The CDR3 runs from the conserved cysteine through the conserved F or W.

V: TRBV28; length: 11; J: TRBJ2-1; CDR3: CASSFGGTFLF
V: TRBV5-1; length: 16; J: TRBJ1-3; CDR3: CASSLGAASSGNTIYF
V: TRBV5-1; length: 12; J: TRBJ2-7; CDR3: CASSFEGGQQYF
V: TRBV2; length: 13; J: TRBJ1-5; CDR3: CASSDSSNQPQHF
V: TRBV7-7; length: 15; J: TRBJ2-7; CDR3: CASSLGTSGHYEQYF
V: TRBV5-5; length: 14; J: TRBJ2-5; CDR3: CASTRTGSQETQYF
V: TRBV9; length: 14; J: TRBJ1-4; CDR3: CASSVGQDNEKLFF
V: TRBV11-2; length: 12; J: TRBJ2-4; CDR3: CASSLFGTILYF
V: TRBV18; length: 16; J: TRBJ1-5; CDR3: CASSPASGNSNQPQHF
V: TRBV10-1; length: 17; J: TRBJ2-1; CDR3: CASSSSEGLAGLNEQFF
V: TRBV19; length: 14; J: TRBJ2-5; CDR3: CASSRLGARETQYF
V: TRBV5-6; length: 15; J: TRBJ2-5; CDR3: CASSLRREIQETQYF
V: TRBV5-8; length: 16; J: TRBJ2-3; CDR3: CASSLVLSSGTDTQYF
V: TRBV5-1; length: 15; J: TRBJ2-3; CDR3: CASSLGHLSTDTQYF
V: TRBV6-5; length: 14; J: TRBJ2-1; CDR3: CASSYLLSAGEQFF
V: TRBV5-1; length: 14; J: TRBJ1-1; CDR3: CASSLAGQGSEAFF
V: TRBV10-2; length: 16; J: TRBJ1-5; CDR3: CASSEGAGNSNQPQHF
V: TRBV5-1; length: 17; J: TRBJ2-2; CDR3: CASSIGLAAGVTGELFF